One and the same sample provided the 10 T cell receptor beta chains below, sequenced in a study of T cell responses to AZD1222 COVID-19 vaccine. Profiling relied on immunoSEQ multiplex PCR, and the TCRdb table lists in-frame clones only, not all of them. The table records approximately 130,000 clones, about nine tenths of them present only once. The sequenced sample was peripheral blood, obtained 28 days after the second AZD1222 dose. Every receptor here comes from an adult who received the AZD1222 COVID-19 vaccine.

CDR3 residues: CASSLEGAYTEAFF. The DNA for the CDR3 is TGCGCCAGCAGCTTGGAGGGTGCCTACACTGAAGCTTTCTTT. The chain joins TRBV5-1 to TRBJ1-1; D remains unclear. V shed 0 bases and J shed 3 bases, with 9 bases lying between them. Germline values: CDR1 SGHRS, CDR2 YFSETQ. The length of the CDR3 is 14 residues. Based on the CDR3 plus reference TRBV5-1 and TRBJ1-1, the full variable domain is KAGVTQTPRYLIKTRGQQVTLSCSPISGHRSVSWYQQTPGQGLQFLFEYFSETQRNKGNFPGRFSGRQFSNSRSEMNVSTLELGDSALYLCASSLEGAYTEAFFGQGTRLTVV.

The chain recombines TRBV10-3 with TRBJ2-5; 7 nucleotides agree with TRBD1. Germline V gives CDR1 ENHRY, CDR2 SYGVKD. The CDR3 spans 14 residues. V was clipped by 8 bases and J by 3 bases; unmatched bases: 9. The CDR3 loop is CAIARQGVKETQYF. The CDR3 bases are TGTGCCATCGCCCGACAGGGCGTTAAAGAGACCCAGTACTTC.

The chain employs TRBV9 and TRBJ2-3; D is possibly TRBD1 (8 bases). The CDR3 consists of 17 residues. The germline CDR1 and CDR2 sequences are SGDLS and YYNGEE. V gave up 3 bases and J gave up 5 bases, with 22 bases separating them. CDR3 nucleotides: TGTGCCAGCAGCGCCCCACAGGGGGGGATTTCTGGAGATACGCAGTATTTT. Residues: CASSAPQGGISGDTQYF.

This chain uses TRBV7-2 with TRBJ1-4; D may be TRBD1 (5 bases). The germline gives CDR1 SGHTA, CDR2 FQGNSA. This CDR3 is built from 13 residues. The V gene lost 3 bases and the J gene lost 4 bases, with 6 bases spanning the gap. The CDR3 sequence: CASSFRGNEKLFF. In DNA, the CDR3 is TGTGCCAGCAGCTTTAGGGGTAATGAAAAACTGTTTTTT.

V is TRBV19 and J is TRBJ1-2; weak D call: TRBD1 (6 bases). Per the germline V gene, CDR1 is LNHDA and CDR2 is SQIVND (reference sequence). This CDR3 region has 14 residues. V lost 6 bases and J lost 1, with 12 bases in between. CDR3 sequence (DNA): TGTGCCAGTAGCGTTGGGACATTTAACTATGGCTACACCTTC. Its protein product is CASSVGTFNYGYTF.

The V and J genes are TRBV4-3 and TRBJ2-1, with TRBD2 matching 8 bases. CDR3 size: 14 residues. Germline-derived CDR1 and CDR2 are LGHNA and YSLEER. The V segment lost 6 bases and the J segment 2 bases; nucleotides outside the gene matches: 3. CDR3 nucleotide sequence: TGCGCCAGCAGTAGCGGGATGACCTACAATGAGCAGTTCTTC. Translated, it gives CASSSGMTYNEQFF.

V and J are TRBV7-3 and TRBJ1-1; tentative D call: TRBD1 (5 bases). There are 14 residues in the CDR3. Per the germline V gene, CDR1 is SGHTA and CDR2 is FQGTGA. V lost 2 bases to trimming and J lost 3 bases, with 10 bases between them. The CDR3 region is CASSLRGQDTEAFF. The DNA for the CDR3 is TGTGCCAGCAGCTTACGCGGACAAGACACTGAAGCTTTCTTT.

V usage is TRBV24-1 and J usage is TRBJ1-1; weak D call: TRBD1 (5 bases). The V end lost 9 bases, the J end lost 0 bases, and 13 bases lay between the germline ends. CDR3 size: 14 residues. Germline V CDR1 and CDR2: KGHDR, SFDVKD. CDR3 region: CATSRVGVNTEAFF. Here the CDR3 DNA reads TGTGCCACCTCCAGGGTAGGGGTGAACACTGAAGCTTTCTTT.

CDR3: CASSETSGANTGELFF. DNA for the CDR3: TGTGCCAGCAGCGAGACTAGCGGGGCGAACACCGGGGAGCTGTTTTTT. The chain has TRBV3-1 (or the pseudogene TRBV3-2) and TRBJ2-2; 11 positions match TRBD2. CDR3 length: 16 amino acids. V was clipped by 5 bases and J by 0 bases; unmatched bases: 2. Germline-derived CDR1 and CDR2 are LGHDT and YNNKEL (reference sequence).

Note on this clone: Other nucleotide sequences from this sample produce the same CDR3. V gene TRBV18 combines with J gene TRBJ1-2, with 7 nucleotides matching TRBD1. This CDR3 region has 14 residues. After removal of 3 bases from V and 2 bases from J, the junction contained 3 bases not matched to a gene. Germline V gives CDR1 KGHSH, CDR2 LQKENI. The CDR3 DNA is TGTGCCAGCTCACCCGGGACAGTGAACTATGGCTACACCTTC. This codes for CASSPGTVNYGYTF.